Sequencing of this T cell receptor beta chain was carried out in a study of blood T cells in healthy people across ages. Between the trimmed V and J ends, which lost 3 bases and 5 bases, there was a span of 10 bases. CDR1 and CDR2 (germline): DFQATT, SNEGSKA (reference sequence). This CDR3 contains 12 residues. A J-beta primer mix and a sample-barcoded 5' primer were used in a second PCR of about 6 to 12 cycles. A template-switch adaptor that had 12 random nucleotides put a tag on each cDNA molecule. Each sample yielded at least 3 million CDR3-containing paired-end reads. TCRdb redid the calling of the 5' RACE reads with MiXCR, one entry per CDR3 protein. Among some 790,000 distinct CDR3 sequences listed, more than 25% were seen once. On this clonotype: Its antigen is currently unknown.

Study-wide results and limits: The fall in TCR beta diversity per million T cells was roughly linear with age. Because sorting was not performed, PBMCs prevented conclusive naive versus antigen-experienced comparison.

This receptor was obtained from an elderly woman in good health. Sequencing used blood. The chain employs TRBV20-1 and TRBJ2-5; the D is unclear. The CDR3 is CSARRDAETQYF. For the CDR3, the DNA is TGCAGTGCTAGGCGAGACGCGGAGACCCAGTACTTC.